The source of this T cell receptor (beta chain) is a study of OX40 agonist ivuxolimab in advanced cancers. Study as a whole: It was permissible to have had prior anti-PD-1, anti-PD-L1 or anti-CTLA-4 therapy, and over 35% had some. The study's findings and limits: Some nonresponders also had low normalized T-cell clonal expansion. The study observed clonal expansion of CD4+ and CD8+ blood T cells by week 6 at 0.1 to 3.0 mg/kg. The antigen specificity of the peripheral T cells (those that were expanded) was not determined.

Repertoires were generated with immunoSEQ multiplex PCR, while TCRdb's copy carries only in-frame clones and drops some. The top ten clones hold around 0.75% of a sample with 70,000 or so clones, 84% of them seen once. Comment on this clone: Antigen: not known.

This clonotype was obtained from an adult with an advanced solid tumor such as melanoma, head and neck, liver or kidney cancer. This specimen was CD4+ or CD8+ T cells sorted from blood, taken in a trial of the OX40 agonist ivuxolimab.

The chain's CDR3 is CASSLAPRGGSYEQYF. The CDR3 region has the DNA TGTGCCAGCAGCTTAGCGCCCCGGGGGGGCTCCTACGAGCAGTACTTC. The chain recombines TRBV7-8 with TRBJ2-7; 8 nucleotides agree with TRBD2. CDR1 and CDR2 from the germline V gene are SGHVS and FQNEAQ. CDR3 length equals 16 residues. The junction had 4 bases not matched to a gene; V was cut back by 0 bases and J by 0 bases.